What follows are 32 T cell receptor beta chains derived from one specimen sequenced in a study of shared clonotypes between healthy human individuals (TCRdb year 2020). Library preparation used the immunoSEQ multiplex PCR assay. TCRdb limited this immuneACCESS table to in-frame rearrangements with V and J called. A share of clones is missing; checked studies link under half to unresolved V genes, and the rest is unexplained. Here the sample has 2,500,000 or so clones; approximately 94% occur a single time. The ten top clones hold 0.35% to 0.45% of the sample. The sequenced sample was naive CD4+ T cells from PBMCs. The sample's cell subset or site label, decoded: CD45RA+ positively selected. Receptors were obtained from a man between 18 and 29 years old in good health. Some clones in this sample may be carry-over from other donors' samples.

This chain uses TRBV5-5 with TRBJ2-5, with no clear D. The CDR3 consists of 13 residues. CDR1 and CDR2 from the germline V gene are SGHKS and YYEKEE (reference sequence). V shed 3 bases and J shed 1 base, with 7 bases lying between them. The CDR3 coding sequence is TGTGCCAGCAGCTACTACGTCCAAGAGACCCAGTACTTC. It translates to CASSYYVQETQYF.

The rearrangement uses TRBV28 and TRBJ2-7; 8 bases are a match to TRBD1. J lost 6 bases, V lost 3 bases, and 7 bases had no gene match. The CDR3 totals 14 residues. Germline V gene data show CDR1 as MDHEN and CDR2 as SYDVKM. The CDR3 DNA reads TGTGCCAGCAGTTTGCCGACAGGGGTAGGCGAGCAGTACTTC. It is translated as CASSLPTGVGEQYF. Filled out from reference TRBV28 and TRBJ2-7, the complete variable domain reads DVKVTQSSRYLVKRTGEKVFLECVQDMDHENMFWYRQDPGLGLRLIYFSYDVKMKEKGDIPEGYSVSREKKERFSLILESASTNQTSMYLCASSLPTGVGEQYFGPGTRLTVT.

This clone was picked up a small number of times. The chain employs TRBV10-1 and TRBJ2-7, with TRBD2 matching over 7 bases. This CDR3 is built from 15 residues. The germline V gene encodes CDR1 WNHNN and CDR2 SYGVQD (reference sequence). With 3 bases clipped from V and 2 bases from J, the junction kept 7 bases outside the gene matches. The CDR3 DNA reads TGCGCCAGCAGTGAAGGGAGGGGATCTACCTACGAGCAGTACTTC. Translation: CASSEGRGSTYEQYF.

The chain uses TRBV20-1 and TRBJ2-7; D remains ambiguous. Looked up from germline, CDR1 is DFQATT and CDR2 is SNEGSKA (reference sequence). This CDR3 spans 11 amino acids. Between the trimmed V and J ends, which lost 0 bases and 11 bases, there was a span of 11 bases. The CDR3: CSAREEPVEYF. The CDR3 DNA is TGCAGTGCTAGAGAGGAGCCTGTGGAGTACTTC.

This sequence joins TRBV5-4 and TRBJ2-5; 8 bases are shared with TRBD2. This CDR3 has 15 amino acids. Germline V gene data show CDR1 as SGHNT and CDR2 as YYREEE (reference sequence). Trimming at V came to 3 bases and at J to 3 bases, leaving 7 bases not matched to a gene. The CDR3 region is CASSSGTRTEETQYF. CDR3 bases: TGTGCCAGCAGCTCCGGGACTAGGACTGAAGAGACCCAGTACTTC.

The gene calls are TRBV12-5 and TRBJ2-2, with D uncertain. The CDR3 is made up of 20 amino acids. Germline V CDR1 and CDR2: LGHNT, FRNRAP. V lost 2 bases and J 5 bases, leaving 27 bases between the germline ends. CDR3 in DNA: TGTGCTAGTGGTTTGATCAGCGCCACGATGATCCCACCACCTACCGGGGAGCTGTTTTTT. Translating gives CASGLISATMIPPPTGELFF.

The chain couples TRBV11-2 to TRBJ1-4, with D perhaps matching TRBD1 (5 bases). In germline, CDR1 is SGHAT, CDR2 FQNNGV. The CDR3 is 16 amino acids. Trimming removed 5 bases from V and 8 bases from J, with 21 bases in between. CDR3: CASSPSRGGVGEKLFF. The CDR3 DNA reads as TGTGCCAGCAGCCCCAGTCGCGGGGGGGTGGGGGAAAAACTGTTTTTT.

The count of this clone is one. The chain has TRBV7-9 and TRBJ1-2; D is possibly TRBD1 (5 bases). From germline, CDR1 is SEHNR and CDR2 FQNEAQ (reference sequence). Trimming stripped 0 bases from V and 4 bases from J, with 12 bases between. The length of the CDR3 is 15 residues. Written as DNA, the CDR3 is TGTGCCAGCAGCTTAGCTGGGGCAGGGCCCTATGGCTACACCTTC. This translates into CASSLAGAGPYGYTF.

The chain has TRBV19 and TRBJ2-1; TRBD2 matches at 7 bases. This CDR3 region has 19 residues. CDR1 and CDR2 (germline): LNHDA, SQIVND (reference sequence). J gave up 0 bases and V 4 bases, and 15 bases lay outside the gene matches. The CDR3 DNA sequence: TGTGCCAGTAGTACCCCGGGACTAATTCTCTTGAGCTCCTACAATGAGCAGTTCTTC. Amino acids: CASSTPGLILLSSYNEQFF.

This chain links TRBV19 with TRBJ2-2; 7 bases are shared with TRBD1. The CDR3 is 15 amino acids. The germline CDR1 and CDR2 sequences are LNHDA and SQIVND (reference sequence). Germline trimming cut 0 bases from V and 15 bases from J; bases unmatched to any gene: 13. CDR3 nucleotide sequence: TGTGCCAGTAGTATAGAAGGGACAGTCAGAGGTTGGATGTTTTTT. It specifies CASSIEGTVRGWMFF.

The chain joins TRBV6-5 to TRBJ1-3; D unresolved. The germline CDR1 and CDR2 sequences are MNHEY and SVGAGI. This CDR3 contains 14 residues. Trimming shortened V by 2 bases and J by 0 bases, and 5 bases separated the two germline ends. CDR3 sequence reads: CASSYTVSGNTIYF. The DNA of the CDR3 is TGTGCCAGCAGTTACACGGTCTCTGGAAACACCATATATTTT.

The gene calls are TRBV18 and TRBJ2-1; 14 bases are shared with TRBD2. This CDR3 is built from 14 residues. Germline CDR1 reads KGHSH; CDR2 reads LQKENI. J lost 13 bases, V lost 3 bases, and 5 bases had no gene match. CDR3 bases: TGTGCCAGCTCACCCCGGACTAGCGGGAGGCGACAGTTCTTC. Its protein product is CASSPRTSGRRQFF.

With respect to this clone: The sample carries other DNA sequences with the same CDR3. The rearrangement uses TRBV9 and TRBJ1-1; D uncertain. The germline V and J ends were trimmed by 3 bases and 0 bases, with 12 bases remaining between them. CDR3 size: 15 residues. Per the germline V gene, CDR1 is SGDLS and CDR2 is YYNGEE. This chain's CDR3 is CASSARGGVNTEAFF. The CDR3 nucleotides read TGTGCCAGCAGCGCCCGAGGCGGGGTGAACACTGAAGCTTTCTTT.

The chain couples TRBV6-1 to TRBJ1-4, with D perhaps TRBD1 (5 bases). V shed 3 bases and J shed 3 bases, with 11 bases lying between them. Per the germline V gene, CDR1 is MNHNS and CDR2 is SASEGT. CDR3 length: 15 residues. The CDR3 DNA reads as TGTGCCAGCAGTGATGGGGCGGTAGCTAATGAAAAACTGTTTTTT. It translates to CASSDGAVANEKLFF.

The J gene is TRBJ2-1, the V gene TRBV6-1; D is unclear. V lost 6 bases and J lost 6, with 6 bases in between. Germline CDR1 is MNHNS and CDR2 is SASEGT. The CDR3 contains 11 residues. The CDR3 loop is CASREFNEQFF. The CDR3, as DNA: TGTGCCAGCAGGGAGTTCAATGAGCAGTTCTTC.

The rearrangement uses TRBV6-5 and TRBJ2-7, with D unresolved. V shed 5 bases and J shed 1 base, with 3 bases lying between them. The CDR3 sequence is 11 residues long. Germline CDR1 and CDR2: MNHEY and SVGAGI. Here the CDR3 DNA reads TGTGCCAGCAGTAAGTCCTACGAGCAGTACTTC. This translates into CASSKSYEQYF.

The CDR3 reads CASSIPAGDGYTF. The CDR3 DNA sequence: TGTGCCAGTAGTATACCTGCAGGGGATGGCTACACCTTC. This chain joins TRBV19 and TRBJ1-2, with a tentative D call TRBD1 (6 bases). CDR1 and CDR2 from the germline V gene are LNHDA and SQIVND (reference sequence). The CDR3 is 13 amino acids. V lost 2 bases and J 6 bases, leaving 10 bases between the germline ends. The full variable domain, in which reference TRBV19 and TRBJ1-2 provide the parts outside the CDR3, is DGGITQSPKYLFRKEGQNVTLSCEQNLNHDAMYWYRQDPGQGLRLIYYSQIVNDFQKGDIAEGYSVSREKKESFPLTVTSAQKNPTAFYLCASSIPAGDGYTFGSGTRLTVV.

This clone appeared once. The V call is TRBV13, the J call TRBJ2-3, with D perhaps matching TRBD2 (5 bases). There are 17 residues in the CDR3. The germline V gene encodes CDR1 PRHDT and CDR2 FYEKMQ (reference sequence). Deletions cut 2 bases from V and 3 bases from J, with 18 bases between. CDR3: CASSLWLTRTQTDTQYF. CDR3 nucleotides: TGTGCCAGCAGCTTATGGTTAACTAGGACTCAGACAGATACGCAGTATTTT.

The V and J genes are TRBV27 and TRBJ2-2, with 9 positions matching TRBD2. In germline, CDR1 is MNHEY, CDR2 SMNVEV (reference sequence). J lost 4 bases, V lost 7 bases, and 7 bases had no gene match. This CDR3 has 15 residues. CDR3 sequence (DNA): TGTGCCAGCAAGGCCGCTAGCGGGATCACCGGGGAGCTGTTTTTT. Translation: CASKAASGITGELFF.

A single count supports this clone. V usage is TRBV5-4 and J usage is TRBJ1-2; 9 positions agree with TRBD1. Per the germline V gene, CDR1 is SGHNT and CDR2 is YYREEE (reference sequence). The CDR3 is made up of 16 amino acids. V lost 6 bases, J lost 5 bases, and 14 bases stayed unmatched. The CDR3 region is CASTPRGQGTAYGYTF. In DNA, the CDR3 is TGTGCCAGCACCCCTAGAGGACAGGGGACCGCTTATGGCTACACCTTC.

The CDR3 loop reads CASSPSAAQSTNEKLFF. The CDR3 DNA is TGTGCCAGCTCACCTTCCGCCGCCCAGTCAACTAATGAAAAACTGTTTTTT. The genes are TRBV18 and TRBJ1-4; D remains ambiguous. The V gene lost 3 bases and the J gene lost 0 bases, with 14 bases spanning the gap. The length of the CDR3 is 17 residues. Looked up from germline, CDR1 is KGHSH and CDR2 is LQKENI. Drawing the rest from reference TRBV18 and TRBJ1-4, the complete variable domain is NAGVMQNPRHLVRRRGQEARLRCSPMKGHSHVYWYRQLPEEGLKFMVYLQKENIIDESGMPKERFSAEFPKEGPSILRIQQVVRGDSAAYFCASSPSAAQSTNEKLFFGSGTQLSVL.

The table lists this clone with a count of one. The rearrangement links TRBV30 to TRBJ1-6; no clear D. The CDR3 has 15 amino acids. Germline assignment: CDR1 GTSNPN and CDR2 SVGIG (reference sequence). V was cut by 3 bases and J by 7 bases, with 16 bases left in between. Here the CDR3 reads CAWRNLGRSNSPLHF. Written as DNA, the CDR3 is TGTGCCTGGAGAAATCTTGGCCGCTCAAATTCACCCCTCCACTTT. Full variable domain (rest looked up from reference TRBV30 and TRBJ1-6): SQTIHQWPATLVQPVGSPLSLECTVEGTSNPNLYWYRQAAGRGLQLLFYSVGIGQISSEVPQNLSASRPQDRQFILSSKKLLLSDSGFYLCAWRNLGRSNSPLHFGNGTRLTVT.

The chain has TRBV9 and TRBJ2-7, with D unresolved. The V end was cut by 4 bases, the J end by 2 bases, with 13 bases between. There are 14 residues in the CDR3. Germline-derived CDR1 and CDR2 are SGDLS and YYNGEE. Here the CDR3 reads CASSPLVAPYEQYF. CDR3 nucleotide sequence: TGTGCCAGCAGCCCCTTGGTTGCCCCCTACGAGCAGTACTTC.

The rearrangement joins TRBV6-5 to TRBJ1-1; 8 positions match TRBD1. The CDR3 spans 14 residues. Germline assignment: CDR1 MNHEY and CDR2 SVGAGI. The J segment lost 1 base and the V segment lost 7 bases, leaving 5 bases of the junction unmatched. The CDR3 loop is CASNRGQGNTEAFF. The CDR3 DNA is TGTGCCAGCAACCGCGGACAGGGGAACACTGAAGCTTTCTTT.

About this clone itself: The identical CDR3 is also encoded by other nucleotide sequences in the sample. The rearrangement uses TRBV7-8 and TRBJ1-5; D not certain. CDR1 and CDR2 (germline): SGHVS, FQNEAQ. The V end was cut by 3 bases, the J end by 5 bases, with 8 bases between. The CDR3 is 13 residues long. The CDR3 DNA reads TGTGCCAGCAGCTTGGCGCATGATCAGCCCCAGCATTTT. Translating it yields CASSLAHDQPQHF.

The rearrangement uses TRBV5-1 and TRBJ2-3; D not resolved. The CDR3 is 12 amino acids. In germline, CDR1 is SGHRS, CDR2 YFSETQ. V lost 4 bases, J lost 4 bases, and 7 bases lay in between. The CDR3 nucleotides read TGCGCCAGCAGCCCCGTTTCAGATACGCAGTATTTT. Translation: CASSPVSDTQYF.

The chain has TRBV5-1 and TRBJ2-1; the D is unclear. Deletions cut 6 bases from V and 4 bases from J, with 11 bases between. The V gene's germline CDR1 is SGHRS and CDR2 YFSETQ. The CDR3 totals 13 residues. The CDR3 sequence is CASTSFEYNEQFF. CDR3 DNA sequence: TGCGCCAGCACCTCCTTTGAGTACAATGAGCAGTTCTTC.

This clone was observed once. This CDR3 reads CASSQVQGRSGANVLTF. The CDR3 DNA sequence: TGTGCCAGCAGCCAAGTCCAGGGTAGATCTGGGGCCAACGTCCTGACTTTC. The rearrangement links TRBV7-9 to TRBJ2-6, with D possibly matching TRBD1 (5 bases). The CDR3 has 17 amino acids. V shed 5 bases and J shed 1 base, with 15 bases lying between them. Germline CDR1 and CDR2: SEHNR and FQNEAQ (reference sequence). The variable domain in full, completed from reference TRBV7-9 and TRBJ2-6, reads DTGVSQNPRHKITKRGQNVTFRCDPISEHNRLYWYRQTLGQGPEFLTYFQNEAQLEKSRLLSDRFSAERPKGSFSTLEIQRTEQGDSAMYLCASSQVQGRSGANVLTFGAGSRLTVL.

The chain uses TRBV27 and TRBJ1-5; no clear D. V was shortened by 7 bases and J by 9 bases, with 19 bases between the two germline ends. This CDR3 is 14 amino acids long. CDR1 MNHEY and CDR2 SMNVEV come from the germline V gene (reference sequence). CDR3 sequence (DNA): TGTGCCAGCACCCCCCGGTTGGGGTTAGGGCCCCAGCATTTT. Translation gives CASTPRLGLGPQHF.

This chain links TRBV15 with TRBJ2-3, with a weak D call TRBD1 (5 bases). V was clipped by 3 bases and J by 0 bases, with 7 bases between them. The germline CDR1 and CDR2 sequences are LNHNV and YYDKDF (reference sequence). CDR3 length: 14 amino acids. CDR3 DNA sequence: TGTGCCACCAGCAGCAGGACAAGCACAGATACGCAGTATTTT. The encoded protein is CATSSRTSTDTQYF.

The chain joins TRBV27 to TRBJ2-2; D uncertain. CDR3 length: 14 residues. CDR1 and CDR2 (germline): MNHEY, SMNVEV (reference sequence). The V gene lost 2 bases and the J gene lost 1 base, with 5 bases spanning the gap. CDR3 DNA sequence: TGTGCCAGCAGTTTAGTTCGGAACACCGGGGAGCTGTTTTTT. This encodes CASSLVRNTGELFF.

V is TRBV28 and J is TRBJ1-2; D gene ambiguous. From germline, CDR1 is MDHEN and CDR2 SYDVKM. The CDR3 contains 15 residues. V gave up 6 bases and J gave up 7 bases, with 21 bases separating them. CDR3 residues: CASSPPRSPPPGYTF. CDR3 sequence (DNA): TGTGCCAGCAGCCCACCCCGCAGCCCCCCTCCTGGCTACACCTTC.